This T cell receptor beta chain was recovered during a study of control samples from healthy donors and cancer patients. Measured with immunoSEQ multiplex PCR; TCRdb has only the in-frame clones, and not every one. The data contain 55,000 to 90,000 clones, nearly 85% of them seen just once; the ten biggest clones take up 25% to 35%. CDR3 length: 13 residues. Trimming left V 0 bases short and J 4 bases short, with 5 bases between. Germline V gene sequence: CDR1 SGHNT, CDR2 YYREEE (reference sequence). Sequenced: blood. This chain connects TRBV5-4 to TRBJ1-3; no clear D. This clonotype was sampled from a man aged 50 to 59 in good health. In DNA form, the CDR3 reads TGTGCCAGCAGCTTGGATTGGGGAAACACCATATATTTT. The encoded protein is CASSLDWGNTIYF.